This TCR beta chain was recorded in a study of blood T cell repertoires in COVID-19. Deletions cut 2 bases from V and 5 bases from J, with 19 bases between. Germline CDR1 reads MDHEN; CDR2 reads SYDVKM. The CDR3 length is 17 residues. Sequencing used immunoSEQ multiplex PCR; TCRdb keeps in-frame clones, though not all of them. The sample carries approximately 150,000 clones, roughly 89% recorded once. The source is a human donor in a cohort sampled during active COVID-19. Sequencing was performed on peripheral blood. The V call is TRBV28, the J call TRBJ1-5; a weak D match, TRBD1 (5 bases). CDR3 amino acids: CASSLVFGGDVDQPQHF. For the CDR3, the DNA is TGTGCCAGCAGTTTAGTCTTTGGGGGGGACGTGGATCAGCCCCAGCATTTT. Complete variable domain (other parts from reference TRBV28 and TRBJ1-5): DVKVTQSSRYLVKRTGEKVFLECVQDMDHENMFWYRQDPGLGLRLIYFSYDVKMKEKGDIPEGYSVSREKKERFSLILESASTNQTSMYLCASSLVFGGDVDQPQHFGDGTRLSIL.